This T cell receptor beta chain was identified during a study of cytomegalovirus exposure and HLA in healthy donors. Study findings and constraints: What was likely a sequencing artifact was a cluster of highly shared sequence variants. Reports indicated that the classifier achieved high specificity and sensitivity in diagnosing cytomegalovirus status. TCR beta sequences reportedly predicted most subjects' HLA-A and HLA-B alleles accurately. Several of the most significant clusters appeared linked to common viral pathogens, based on a later analysis.

The CDR3 is 18 amino acids. The ends lost 2 bases at V and 1 base at J; junction bases unmatched: 8. The V gene's germline CDR1 is MDHEN and CDR2 SYDVKM. A multiplex PCR was run with 60 Vbeta primers and 13 Jbeta primers. TCRdb's table, derived via immunoSEQ multiplex PCR, lists solely in-frame clones and lacks some. The repertoire holds more than 90,000 clones, with around 82% as singletons. Remarks on this clone: Its antigen remains unknown.

This sequence joins TRBV28 and TRBJ2-2; 9 nucleotides agree with TRBD1. Material: PBMCs. This TCR was recovered from a woman aged 60 to 75 in good health and CMV-seronegative. CDR3 DNA sequence: TGTGCCAGCAGTTTAGACGTCGGGGGACAGGGGAACACCGGGGAGCTGTTTTTT. Translating gives CASSLDVGGQGNTGELFF.